The clone carrying this T cell receptor (beta chain) was found once. The data stem from a study of blood T cell repertoires in COVID-19. Study-level information: Nucleic acid was either cDNA or gDNA, and it came from T cells, B-cell-depleted T cells, or PBMCs.

Contact with a PCR-confirmed or clinician-diagnosed COVID-19 case occurred within 2 weeks of entry. CDR3 length: 15 residues. CDR1 is LGHDT, CDR2 YNNKEL, per germline (reference sequence). V lost 4 bases and J lost 0, with 12 bases in between. Original data processing: Nucleated cell counts were estimated from reference gene primer amplification. Method: immunoSEQ multiplex PCR; TCRdb's copy keeps in-frame clones and lacks some. For V, J and clone size, that table is used; D and trimming come from the DNA. The sample includes 270,000 or so clones, 80% to 90% of them seen just once. The V call is TRBV3-1 (or the pseudogene TRBV3-2), the J call TRBJ1-1; D unclear. The TCR sequence derives from a woman aged 45 to 65 who had been exposed to COVID-19. The sequenced sample was PBMCs or T cells enriched from blood (not recorded which). Here the CDR3 DNA reads TGTGCCAGCAGCCCTGACACATTTTTGAACACTGAAGCTTTCTTT. Translated, it gives CASSPDTFLNTEAFF.